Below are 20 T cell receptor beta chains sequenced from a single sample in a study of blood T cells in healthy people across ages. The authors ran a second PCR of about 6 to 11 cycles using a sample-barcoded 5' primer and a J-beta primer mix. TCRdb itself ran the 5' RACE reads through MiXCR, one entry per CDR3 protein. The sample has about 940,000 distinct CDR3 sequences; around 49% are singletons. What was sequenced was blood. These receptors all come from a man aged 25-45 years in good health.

The CDR3 DNA is TGTGCCAGCAGGCAACAGGGGGGTGATGATAAGGGCTACACCTTC. Protein product: CASRQQGGDDKGYTF. The V and J genes are TRBV28 and TRBJ1-2, with 8 bases fitting TRBD1. Per germline, CDR1 MDHEN and CDR2 SYDVKM. This CDR3 comprises 15 residues. Trimming cost V 6 bases and J 8 bases; bases outside gene matches: 14.

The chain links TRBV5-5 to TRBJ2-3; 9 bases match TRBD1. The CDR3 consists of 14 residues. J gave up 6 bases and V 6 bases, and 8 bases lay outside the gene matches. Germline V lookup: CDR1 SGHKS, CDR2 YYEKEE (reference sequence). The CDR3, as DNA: TGTGCCAGCACCCAGGACAGGGGTAGGGATACGCAGTATTTT. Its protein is CASTQDRGRDTQYF.

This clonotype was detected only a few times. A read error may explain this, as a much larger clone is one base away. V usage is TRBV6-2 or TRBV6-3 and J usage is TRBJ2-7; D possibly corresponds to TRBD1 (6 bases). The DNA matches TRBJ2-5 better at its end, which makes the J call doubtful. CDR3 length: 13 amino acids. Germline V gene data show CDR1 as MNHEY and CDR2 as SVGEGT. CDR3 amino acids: CARSLGGWETQYF. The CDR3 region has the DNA TGTGCCCGCAGCCTAGGGGGTTGGGAGACCCAGTACTTC.

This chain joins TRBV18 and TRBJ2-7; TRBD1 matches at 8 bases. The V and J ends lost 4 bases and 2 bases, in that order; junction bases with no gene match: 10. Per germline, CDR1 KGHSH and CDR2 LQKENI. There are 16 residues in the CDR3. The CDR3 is CASSLSRDRSPYEQYF. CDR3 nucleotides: TGTGCCAGCTCACTCAGCCGGGACAGGTCCCCCTACGAGCAGTACTTC. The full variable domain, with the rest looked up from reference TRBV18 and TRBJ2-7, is NAGVMQNPRHLVRRRGQEARLRCSPMKGHSHVYWYRQLPEEGLKFMVYLQKENIIDESGMPKERFSAEFPKEGPSILRIQQVVRGDSAAYFCASSLSRDRSPYEQYFGPGTRLTVT.

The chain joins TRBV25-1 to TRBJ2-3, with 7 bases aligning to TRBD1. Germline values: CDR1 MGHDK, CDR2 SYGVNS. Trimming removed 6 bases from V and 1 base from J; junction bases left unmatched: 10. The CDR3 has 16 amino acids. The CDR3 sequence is CASRLKGAGGTDTQYF. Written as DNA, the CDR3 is TGTGCCAGCAGACTCAAGGGGGCTGGGGGCACAGATACGCAGTATTTT.

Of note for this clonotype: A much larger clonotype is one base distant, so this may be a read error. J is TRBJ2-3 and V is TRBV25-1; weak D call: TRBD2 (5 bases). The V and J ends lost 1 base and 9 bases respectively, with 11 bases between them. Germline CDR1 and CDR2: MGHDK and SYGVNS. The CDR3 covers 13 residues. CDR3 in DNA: TGTGCCAGCAGTGAATTTGGTTGGGAGACGCAGTATTTT. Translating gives CASSEFGWETQYF.

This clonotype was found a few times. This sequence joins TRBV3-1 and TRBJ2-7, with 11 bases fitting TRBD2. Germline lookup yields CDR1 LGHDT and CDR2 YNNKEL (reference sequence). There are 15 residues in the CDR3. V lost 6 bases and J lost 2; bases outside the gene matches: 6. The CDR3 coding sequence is TGTGCCAGCAGACCTACTAGCGGGAGCACCTACGAGCAGTACTTC. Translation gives CASRPTSGSTYEQYF.

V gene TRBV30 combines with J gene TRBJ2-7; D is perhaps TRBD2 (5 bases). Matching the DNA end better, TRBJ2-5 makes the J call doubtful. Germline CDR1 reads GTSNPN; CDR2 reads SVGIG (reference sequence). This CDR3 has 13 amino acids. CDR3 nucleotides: TGTGCCTGGAGTGGACGGAGGCGGGAGACCCAGTACTTC. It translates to CAWSGRRRETQYF.

The CDR3 coding sequence is TGTGCCAGCAGCTCCGAGGGGCCAACGCAGTATTTT. It codes for CASSSEGPTQYF. The genes are TRBV7-2 and TRBJ2-3, with D perhaps given as TRBD1 or TRBD2 (5 bases each). Germline CDR1 reads SGHTA; CDR2 reads FQGNSA. Trimming stripped 4 bases from V and 9 bases from J, with 11 bases between. The CDR3 extends over 12 amino acids.

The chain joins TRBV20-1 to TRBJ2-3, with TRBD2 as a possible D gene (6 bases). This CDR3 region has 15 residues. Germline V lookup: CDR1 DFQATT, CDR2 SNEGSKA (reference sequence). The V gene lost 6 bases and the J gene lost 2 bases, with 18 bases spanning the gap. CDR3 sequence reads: CSAIPASVFTDTQYF. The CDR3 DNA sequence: TGCAGTGCCATCCCCGCTAGCGTCTTCACAGATACGCAGTATTTT.

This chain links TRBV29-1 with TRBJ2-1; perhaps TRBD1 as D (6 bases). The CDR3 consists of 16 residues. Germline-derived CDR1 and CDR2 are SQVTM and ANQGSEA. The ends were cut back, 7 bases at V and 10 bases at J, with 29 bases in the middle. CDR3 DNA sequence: TGCAGCGCCACCGGGGAACAGGGCCCTAAAGAGTACGAGCAGTTCTTC. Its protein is CSATGEQGPKEYEQFF.

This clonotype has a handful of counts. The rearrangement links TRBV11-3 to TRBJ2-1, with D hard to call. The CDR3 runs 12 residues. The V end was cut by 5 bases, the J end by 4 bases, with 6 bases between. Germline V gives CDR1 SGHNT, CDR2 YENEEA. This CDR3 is CASSLKYNEQFF. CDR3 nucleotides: TGTGCCAGCAGCCTAAAATACAATGAGCAGTTCTTC.

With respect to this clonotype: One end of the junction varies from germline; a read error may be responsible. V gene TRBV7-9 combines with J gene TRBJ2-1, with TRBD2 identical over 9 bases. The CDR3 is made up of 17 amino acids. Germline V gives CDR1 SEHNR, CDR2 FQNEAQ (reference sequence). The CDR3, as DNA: TGTGCCAACAGCCTATCGAGGGGGGGACTAGCTCCCAATGAGCAGTTCTTC. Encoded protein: CANSLSRGGLAPNEQFF.

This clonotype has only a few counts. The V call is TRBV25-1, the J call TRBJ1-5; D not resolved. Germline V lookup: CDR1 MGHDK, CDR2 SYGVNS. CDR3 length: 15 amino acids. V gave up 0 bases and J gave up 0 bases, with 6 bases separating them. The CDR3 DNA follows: TGTGCCAGCAGTGAATACAGCTATAGCAATCAGCCCCAGCATTTT. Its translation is CASSEYSYSNQPQHF.

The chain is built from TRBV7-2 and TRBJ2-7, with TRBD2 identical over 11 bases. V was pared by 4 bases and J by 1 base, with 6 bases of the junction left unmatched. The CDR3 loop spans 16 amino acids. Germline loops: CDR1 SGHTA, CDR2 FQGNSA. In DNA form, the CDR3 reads TGTGCCAGCAGCTCTTCCCTAGCGGGGGGTTCCTACGAGCAGTACTTC. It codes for CASSSSLAGGSYEQYF.

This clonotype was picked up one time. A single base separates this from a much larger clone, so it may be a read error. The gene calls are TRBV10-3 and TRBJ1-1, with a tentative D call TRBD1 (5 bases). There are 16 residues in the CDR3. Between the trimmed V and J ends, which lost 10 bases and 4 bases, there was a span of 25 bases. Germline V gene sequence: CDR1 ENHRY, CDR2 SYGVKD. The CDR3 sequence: CATLLGTGNMSTEAFF. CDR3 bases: TGTGCCACCCTCTTGGGCACAGGAAACATGAGCACTGAAGCTTTCTTT.

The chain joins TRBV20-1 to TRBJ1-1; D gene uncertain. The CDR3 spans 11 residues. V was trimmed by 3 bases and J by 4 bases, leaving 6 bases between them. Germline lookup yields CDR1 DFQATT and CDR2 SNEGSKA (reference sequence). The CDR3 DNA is TGCAGTGCTAGTAATCCCACTGAAGCTTTCTTT. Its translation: CSASNPTEAFF.

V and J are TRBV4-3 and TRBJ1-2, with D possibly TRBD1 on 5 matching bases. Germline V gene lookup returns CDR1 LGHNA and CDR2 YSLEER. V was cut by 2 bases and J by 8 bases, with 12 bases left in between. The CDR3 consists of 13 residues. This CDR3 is CASSQNRGGGYTF. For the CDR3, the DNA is TGCGCCAGCAGCCAAAACCGGGGCGGGGGCTACACCTTC.

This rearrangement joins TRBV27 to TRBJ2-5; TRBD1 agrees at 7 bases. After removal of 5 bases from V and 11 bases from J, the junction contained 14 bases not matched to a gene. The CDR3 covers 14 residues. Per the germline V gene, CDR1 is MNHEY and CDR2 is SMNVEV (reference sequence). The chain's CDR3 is CASSGPTGARGQYF. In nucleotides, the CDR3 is TGTGCCAGCAGTGGCCCTACAGGGGCAAGGGGGCAGTACTTC.

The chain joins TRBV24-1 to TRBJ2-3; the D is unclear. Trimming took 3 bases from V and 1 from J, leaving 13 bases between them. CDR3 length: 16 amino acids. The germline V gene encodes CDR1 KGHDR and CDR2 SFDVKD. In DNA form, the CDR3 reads TGTGCCACCAGTGATGTCGCGGAGATAGGCACAGATACGCAGTATTTT. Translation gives CATSDVAEIGTDTQYF.